This is a list of T cell receptor beta chains from one sample in a study of post-analysis software for immune sequencing data. From the PCR reads, TCRdb called clonotypes with MiXCR, one entry per CDR3 protein. The sample includes fewer than 600,000 distinct CDR3 sequences, around 40% seen only once; the top ten take over 10%. The sample comprised blood. These receptor sequences come from a girl between 5 and 17 years old with multiple sclerosis. Both conserved end residues are part of each CDR3. The order of the fields is V gene, D gene, clone size, J gene, CDR3 protein, CDR3 DNA. A D gene is named only where the DNA matches it firmly. Part of the rows lack a size; the others show once, few, many or a class for expanded clones.

>TRBV29-1|NA|NA|TRBJ2-1
CSVESDFYEQFF
TGCAGCGTTGAGAGTGATTTCTACGAGCAGTTCTTC
>TRBV28|TRBD2|few|TRBJ2-3
CASSLGGSSDTQYF
TGTGCCAGCAGTTTGGGGGGGAGCTCAGATACGCAGTATTTT
>TRBV6-1|TRBD2|few|TRBJ2-7
CASSAILQREALEQYF
TGTGCCAGCAGCGCCATTCTCCAGCGGGAGGCTCTCGAGCAGTACTTC
>TRBV20-1|NA|NA|TRBJ1-5
CSATSSPYQPQHF
TGCAGTGCTACGTCCAGTCCCTATCAGCCCCAGCATTTT
>TRBV7-9|TRBD1|NA|TRBJ1-2
CASSFDQGAIGYTF
TGTGCCAGCAGCTTTGACCAGGGGGCGATAGGCTACACCTTC
>TRBV5-1|TRBD2|NA|TRBJ2-3
CASSLLAGNTDTQYF
TGCGCCAGCAGCTTGCTAGCGGGGAACACAGATACGCAGTATTTT
>TRBV29-1|NA|few|TRBJ1-2
CSVGGGLYGYTF
TGCAGCGTTGGGGGTGGTCTCTATGGCTACACCTTC
>TRBV27|NA|once|TRBJ2-5
CASTRGDPTYGEQYF
TGTGCCAGCACCCGAGGGGACCCCACCTACGGGGAGCAGTACTTC
>TRBV7-9|NA|few|TRBJ2-2
CASSLLAGELFF
TGTGCCAGCAGCTTATTGGCCGGGGAGCTGTTTTTT
>TRBV12-3/TRBV12-4|NA|NA|TRBJ1-2
CASSFSGADYGCTF
TGTGCCAGCAGTTTTTCTGGGGCTGACTATGGCTGCACCTTC
>TRBV4-1|TRBD2|few|TRBJ2-1
CASSLGPGLAGGPINEQFF
TGCGCCAGCAGCCTTGGGCCGGGACTAGCGGGAGGGCCTATCAATGAGCAGTTCTTC
>TRBV12-3/TRBV12-4|NA|NA|TRBJ1-1
CASSPGQMTEAFF
TGTGCCAGCAGCCCCGGACAGATGACTGAAGCTTTCTTT